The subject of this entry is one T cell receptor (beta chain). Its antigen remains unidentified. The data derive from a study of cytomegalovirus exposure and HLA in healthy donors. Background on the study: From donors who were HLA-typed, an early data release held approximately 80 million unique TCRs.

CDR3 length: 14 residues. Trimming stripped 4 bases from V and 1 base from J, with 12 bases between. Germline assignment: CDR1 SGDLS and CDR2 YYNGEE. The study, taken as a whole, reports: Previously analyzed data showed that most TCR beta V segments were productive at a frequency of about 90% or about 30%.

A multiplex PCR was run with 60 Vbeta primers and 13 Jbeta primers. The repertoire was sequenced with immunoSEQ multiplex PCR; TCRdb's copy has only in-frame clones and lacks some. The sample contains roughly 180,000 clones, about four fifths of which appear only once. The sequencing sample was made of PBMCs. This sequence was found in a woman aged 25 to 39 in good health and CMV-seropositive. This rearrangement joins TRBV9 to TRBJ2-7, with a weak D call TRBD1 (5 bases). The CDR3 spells CASSIGASSYEQYF. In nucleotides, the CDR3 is TGTGCCAGCAGCATAGGGGCTTCGTCCTACGAGCAGTACTTC.